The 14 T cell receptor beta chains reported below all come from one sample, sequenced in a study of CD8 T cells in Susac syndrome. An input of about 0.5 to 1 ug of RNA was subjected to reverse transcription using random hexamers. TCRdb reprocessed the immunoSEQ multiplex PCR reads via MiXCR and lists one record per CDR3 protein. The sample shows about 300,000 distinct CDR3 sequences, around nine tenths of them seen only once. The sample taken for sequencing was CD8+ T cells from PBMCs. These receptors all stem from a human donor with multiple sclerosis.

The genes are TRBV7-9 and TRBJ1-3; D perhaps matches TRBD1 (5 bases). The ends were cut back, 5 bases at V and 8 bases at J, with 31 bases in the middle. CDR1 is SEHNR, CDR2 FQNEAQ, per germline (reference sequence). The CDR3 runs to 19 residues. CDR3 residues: CASSPLRGKGTALVDTIYF. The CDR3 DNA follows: TGTGCCAGCAGCCCTCTTCGGGGCAAGGGAACGGCTTTAGTGGACACCATATATTTT.

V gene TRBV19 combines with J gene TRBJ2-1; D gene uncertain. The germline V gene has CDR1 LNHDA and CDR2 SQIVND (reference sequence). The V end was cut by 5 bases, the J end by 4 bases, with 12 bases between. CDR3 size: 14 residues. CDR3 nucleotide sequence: TGTGCCAGTAGTGCGATTTTAGGGTACAATGAGCAGTTCTTC. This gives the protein CASSAILGYNEQFF.

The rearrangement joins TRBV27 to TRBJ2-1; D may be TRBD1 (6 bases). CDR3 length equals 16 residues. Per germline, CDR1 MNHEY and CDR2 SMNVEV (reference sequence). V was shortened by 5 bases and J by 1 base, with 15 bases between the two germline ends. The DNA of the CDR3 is TGTGCCAGCAGTCCATCTACGGGACATTCCTACAATGAGCAGTTCTTC. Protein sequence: CASSPSTGHSYNEQFF.

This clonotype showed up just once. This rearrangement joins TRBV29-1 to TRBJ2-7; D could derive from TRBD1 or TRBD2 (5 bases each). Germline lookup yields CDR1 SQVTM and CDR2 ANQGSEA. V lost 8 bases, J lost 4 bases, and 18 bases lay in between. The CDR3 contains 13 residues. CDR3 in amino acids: CSPFGTVGYEQYF. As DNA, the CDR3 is TGCAGCCCTTTCGGGACGGTCGGATACGAGCAGTACTTC.

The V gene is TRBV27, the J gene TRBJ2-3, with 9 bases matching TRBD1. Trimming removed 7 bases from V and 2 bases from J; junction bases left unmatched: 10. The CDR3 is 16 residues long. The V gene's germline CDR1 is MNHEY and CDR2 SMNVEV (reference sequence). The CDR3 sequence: CASTFLTGGDTDTQYF. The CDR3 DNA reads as TGTGCCAGCACCTTTTTGACAGGGGGAGACACAGATACGCAGTATTTT.

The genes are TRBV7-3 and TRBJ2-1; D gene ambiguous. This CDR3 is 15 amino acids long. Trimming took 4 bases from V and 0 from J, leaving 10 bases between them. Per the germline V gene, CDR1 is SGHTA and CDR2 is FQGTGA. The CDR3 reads CASSWNPSSYNEQFF. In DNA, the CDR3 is TGTGCCAGCAGCTGGAACCCGAGCTCCTACAATGAGCAGTTCTTC.

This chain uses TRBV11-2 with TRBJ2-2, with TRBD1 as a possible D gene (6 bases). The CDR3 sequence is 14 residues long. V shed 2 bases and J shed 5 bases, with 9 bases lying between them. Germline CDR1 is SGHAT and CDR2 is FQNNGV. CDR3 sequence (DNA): TGTGCCAGCAGCTTATCTACAGGGACCGGGGAGCTGTTTTTT. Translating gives CASSLSTGTGELFF.

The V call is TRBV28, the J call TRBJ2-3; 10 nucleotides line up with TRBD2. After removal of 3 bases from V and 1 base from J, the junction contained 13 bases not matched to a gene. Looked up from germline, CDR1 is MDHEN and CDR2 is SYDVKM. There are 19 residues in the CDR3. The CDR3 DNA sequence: TGTGCCAGCAGTTTGGGCTCATCGGATCTAGCGGGAGGCACAGATACGCAGTATTTT. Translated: CASSLGSSDLAGGTDTQYF.

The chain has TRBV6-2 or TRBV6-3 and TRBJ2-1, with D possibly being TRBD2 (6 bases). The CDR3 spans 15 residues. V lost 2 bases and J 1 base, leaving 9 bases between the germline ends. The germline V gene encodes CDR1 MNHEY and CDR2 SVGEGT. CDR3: CASSYKLASYNEQFF. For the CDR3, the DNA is TGTGCCAGCAGTTACAAGCTAGCGTCCTACAATGAGCAGTTCTTC.

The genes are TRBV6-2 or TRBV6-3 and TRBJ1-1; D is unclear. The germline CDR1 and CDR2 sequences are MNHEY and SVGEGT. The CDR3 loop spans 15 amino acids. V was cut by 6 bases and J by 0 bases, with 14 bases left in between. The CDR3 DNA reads TGTGCCAGCAGCTCCTCCGACGCGGTGAACACTGAAGCTTTCTTT. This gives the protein CASSSSDAVNTEAFF.

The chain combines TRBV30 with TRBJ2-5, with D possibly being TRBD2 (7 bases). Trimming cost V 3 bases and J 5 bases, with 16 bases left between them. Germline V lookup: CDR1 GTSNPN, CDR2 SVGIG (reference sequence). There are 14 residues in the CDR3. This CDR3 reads CAWSWGGLSETQYF. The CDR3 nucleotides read TGTGCCTGGAGCTGGGGGGGCCTTTCTGAGACCCAGTACTTC.

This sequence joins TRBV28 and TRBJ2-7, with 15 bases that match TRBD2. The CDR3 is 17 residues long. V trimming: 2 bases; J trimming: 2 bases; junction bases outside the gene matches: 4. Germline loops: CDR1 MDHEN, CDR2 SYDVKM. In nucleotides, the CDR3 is TGTGCCAGCAGTTTAACTGGACTAGCGGGAGGGACCTACGAGCAGTACTTC. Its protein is CASSLTGLAGGTYEQYF.

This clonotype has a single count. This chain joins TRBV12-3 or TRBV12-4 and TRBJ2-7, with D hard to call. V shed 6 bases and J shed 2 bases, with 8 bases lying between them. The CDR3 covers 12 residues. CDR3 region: CASSRSPYEQYF. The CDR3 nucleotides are TGTGCCAGCAGCCGCAGCCCCTACGAGCAGTACTTC.

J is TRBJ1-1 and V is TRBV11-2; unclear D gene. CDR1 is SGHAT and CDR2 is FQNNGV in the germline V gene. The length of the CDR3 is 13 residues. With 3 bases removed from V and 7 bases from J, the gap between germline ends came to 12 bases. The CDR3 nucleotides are TGTGCCAGCAGCTTTTGGGTTCCAGGTGAAGCTTTCTTT. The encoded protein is CASSFWVPGEAFF.